One and the same sample provided the 10 T cell receptor beta chains below, sequenced in a study of Ad26.COV2.S vaccination and SARS-CoV-2 variants (dated by TCRdb to the early 2020s). The library was built by means of the immunoSEQ multiplex PCR assay. Entries here come from immuneACCESS through TCRdb and include only in-frame sequences with V and J called. Some clones fail to appear in such tables; in the studies checked, an unresolved V gene covers under half of the shortfall, and the cause of the remainder is unknown. This sample holds hundreds of thousands of clones; under 95% were observed only once. About 3.9% of the sample belongs to the ten largest clones. Interpreted using the paper, the time point label stands for: individuals recovered from natural SARS-CoV-2 infection. This specimen was peripheral blood, taken after recovery from COVID-19. Receptors were obtained from a human donor who had recovered from COVID-19.

The chain has TRBV11-3 and TRBJ2-5, with D maybe TRBD2 (5 bases). Germline CDR1 and CDR2: SGHNT and YENEEA. The CDR3 length is 15 residues. V lost 1 base and J lost 1, with 10 bases in between. The CDR3 spells CASSLGTGSQETQYF. For the CDR3, the DNA is TGTGCCAGCAGCTTAGGGACTGGAAGCCAAGAGACCCAGTACTTC.

The chain has TRBV11-3 and TRBJ2-2; possibly TRBD1 for D (6 bases). Trimming removed 4 bases from V and 5 bases from J, with 14 bases in between. Germline V gene data show CDR1 as SGHNT and CDR2 as YENEEA. The CDR3 is made up of 15 amino acids. CDR3 region: CASSSSGVLTGELFF. The CDR3, as DNA: TGTGCCAGCAGCTCTTCAGGGGTGTTGACCGGGGAGCTGTTTTTT. Using reference TRBV11-3 and TRBJ2-2 for the parts outside the CDR3, the full variable domain is EAGVVQSPRYKIIEKKQPVAFWCNPISGHNTLYWYLQNLGQGPELLIRYENEEAVDDSQLPKDRFSAERLKGVDSTLKIQPAELGDSAVYLCASSSSGVLTGELFFGEGSRLTVL.

The rearrangement links TRBV7-6 to TRBJ2-1; D remains unclear. Trimming cost V 3 bases and J 3 bases, with 12 bases left between them. There are 15 residues in the CDR3. Germline CDR1 SGHVS, CDR2 FNYEAQ. CDR3 sequence reads: CASSFRIVGYNEQFF. Here the CDR3 DNA reads TGTGCCAGCAGCTTTCGGATAGTGGGCTACAATGAGCAGTTCTTC.

This clone appeared a single time. This chain joins TRBV3-1 (or the pseudogene TRBV3-2) and TRBJ2-1, with no clear D. V was clipped by 0 bases and J by 2 bases, with 8 bases between them. The CDR3 has 15 amino acids. Germline CDR1 is LGHDT and CDR2 is YNNKEL (reference sequence). The CDR3 sequence: CASSQERSTYNEQFF. CDR3 sequence (DNA): TGTGCCAGCAGCCAAGAAAGATCAACCTACAATGAGCAGTTCTTC.

The V and J genes are TRBV7-9 and TRBJ2-1; tentatively, D is TRBD1 or TRBD2 (6 bases each). Germline V CDR1 and CDR2: SEHNR, FQNEAQ (reference sequence). This CDR3 contains 12 residues. Trimming cost V 4 bases and J 9 bases, with 10 bases left between them. The CDR3 sequence: CASSSGGGEQFF. DNA of the CDR3: TGTGCCAGCAGCTCTGGAGGGGGTGAGCAGTTCTTC.

This chain connects TRBV5-8 to TRBJ1-5; D not certain. This CDR3 is built from 13 residues. CDR1 and CDR2 (germline): SGHTS, YDEGEE. V was trimmed by 6 bases and J by 3 bases, leaving 10 bases between them. The CDR3, as DNA: TGTGCCAGCACCTACAAGATCAATCAGCCCCAGCATTTT. Amino acid sequence: CASTYKINQPQHF.

Details on this clone: A read error may account for a junction end that differs from germline. V is TRBV7-7 and J is TRBJ2-2, with D unclear. The CDR3 covers 13 residues. Germline CDR1 reads SSHAT; CDR2 reads FNYEAQ (reference sequence). This CDR3 is CASSFAGTGELFF. The CDR3 region has the DNA TGTGCTAGCAGCTTCGCTGGAACCGGGGAGCTGTTTTTT.

V and J are TRBV9 and TRBJ1-6; D not resolved. CDR3 size: 14 residues. CDR1 is SGDLS and CDR2 is YYNGEE in the germline V gene. Trimming took off 0 bases at V and 11 bases at J, with 12 bases between the two ends. The CDR3 protein is CASSVGNRGTPLHF. The CDR3 nucleotides read TGTGCCAGCAGCGTAGGGAACCGAGGGACACCCCTCCACTTT.

The chain uses TRBV7-9 and TRBJ1-5; 8 nucleotides match TRBD1. The CDR3 totals 15 residues. V gave up 0 bases and J gave up 9 bases; unmatched junction bases: 7. The germline V gene has CDR1 SEHNR and CDR2 FQNEAQ (reference sequence). CDR3 in amino acids: CASSLAPPGGLPQHF. CDR3 bases: TGTGCCAGCAGCTTAGCGCCCCCAGGGGGCCTGCCCCAGCATTTT.

The chain recombines TRBV7-8 with TRBJ2-2; no definite D call. The germline gives CDR1 SGHVS, CDR2 FQNEAQ. CDR3 length: 16 amino acids. The V and J ends lost 4 bases and 5 bases respectively, with 17 bases between them. The CDR3: CASSSESAARTGELFF. The CDR3 DNA is TGTGCCAGCAGCTCCGAGTCGGCCGCCCGGACCGGGGAGCTGTTTTTT.